A selection of T cell receptor beta chains follows, all from one sample in a study of blood T cell repertoires in COVID-19. The assay was immunoSEQ multiplex PCR, and TCRdb's table has in-frame clones only and misses some. The table has about 55,000 clones, roughly 85% seen once. Sequencing used peripheral blood. These TCRs come from a human donor in a cohort sampled during active COVID-19. The CDR3 runs from the conserved cysteine through the conserved F or W. Each record gives: CDR3 DNA, CDR3 protein, J gene, D gene, clone size, V gene. D genes are given only for firm matches. The listing skips clone size in some rows; elsewhere it reads once, few, many or a size class.

TGTGCCAGCAGCCTCCACAGGGATGGTGGCTACACCTTC | CASSLHRDGGYTF | TRBJ1-2 | - | - | TRBV5-8
TGTGCCTGGAGTGTGGGCCGGTCAACTAATGAAAAACTGTTTTTT | CAWSVGRSTNEKLFF | TRBJ1-4 | - | - | TRBV30
TGCGCCAGCAGCCAAGAATCAGGGGAAGAGCAGCCCCAGCATTTT | CASSQESGEEQPQHF | TRBJ1-5 | - | - | TRBV4-1
TGTGCCAGCAGCCGGACAGGAGATTATAATTCACCCCTCCACTTT | CASSRTGDYNSPLHF | TRBJ1-6 | TRBD1 | - | TRBV6-5
TGTGCCACCAGCACAGACAGGATCATTAGCTCCTATAATTCACCCCTCCACTTT | CATSTDRIISSYNSPLHF | TRBJ1-6 | - | once | TRBV15
TGTGCCAGCAGCAATGGACTAGCGGTCTACAATGAGCAGTTCTTC | CASSNGLAVYNEQFF | TRBJ2-1 | TRBD2 | few | TRBV28
TGTGCCAGCAGCCACCAAGCGGGAGGTCCGCAGGAGCAGTTCTTC | CASSHQAGGPQEQFF | TRBJ2-1 | TRBD2 | - | TRBV14
TGTGCCAGCAGCTTAGGTGGCAGCGCCCAGGGGACCCAGTACTTC | CASSLGGSAQGTQYF | TRBJ2-5 | - | - | TRBV7-2
TGTGCCAGCAGCCACCTCGGACAGGGTTATGGCTACACCTTC | CASSHLGQGYGYTF | TRBJ1-2 | TRBD1 | - | TRBV3-1/TRBV3-2
TGTGCCAGCGGGGGGACAGGTAATCAGCCCCAGCATTTT | CASGGTGNQPQHF | TRBJ1-5 | TRBD1 | - | TRBV2
TGTGCCAGCAGATCAGGGGCCTACGAGCAGTACTTC | CASRSGAYEQYF | TRBJ2-7 | - | - | TRBV28
TGTGCCAGCACTAGATCGACAGGGGCTGACACTGAAGCTTTCTTT | CASTRSTGADTEAFF | TRBJ1-1 | TRBD1 | - | TRBV6-5
TGTGCCAGCAGCCTTGACTCAGGGAAGACCCAGTACTTC | CASSLDSGKTQYF | TRBJ2-5 | - | once | TRBV9
TGTGCCAGCTCACCACCGGGACAGGGCTACGAGCAGTACTTC | CASSPPGQGYEQYF | TRBJ2-7 | TRBD1 | - | TRBV18
TGTGCCAGCAGTTCTGGACGGGGGGAGAAGCCCCAGCATTTT | CASSSGRGEKPQHF | TRBJ1-5 | - | - | TRBV27
TGTGCCAGTAGTCCCCGACAGACTTATCAGCCCCAGCATTTT | CASSPRQTYQPQHF | TRBJ1-5 | - | - | TRBV19
TGTGCCAGTGCGACTTCTCGCACCGGCTACACCTTC | CASATSRTGYTF | TRBJ1-2 | - | - | TRBV19
TGTGCCAGCTCACCCCTAGCGGAGATCACAGATACGCAGTATTTT | CASSPLAEITDTQYF | TRBJ2-3 | TRBD2 | - | TRBV18
TGTGCCAGCAGTGAAGCGGGGGGTAGGGCCTCCTACGAGCAGTACTTC | CASSEAGGRASYEQYF | TRBJ2-7 | - | - | TRBV6-1
TGTGCCAGCAGGGTGGGACAGTTCTCTGGAAACACCATATATTTT | CASRVGQFSGNTIYF | TRBJ1-3 | TRBD1 | - | TRBV6-5
TGTGCCAGTTCGAAGGGTCCGGGGATTTCAACAGATACGCAGTATTTT | CASSKGPGISTDTQYF | TRBJ2-3 | - | - | TRBV19
TGTGCCAGCAGTCCTCAGAAGGGACTAGCGCCTTCCTACGAGCAGTACTTC | CASSPQKGLAPSYEQYF | TRBJ2-7 | TRBD2 | - | TRBV28
TGCGCCAGCAGCTTGACAACGCGGCGGGAAGATACGCAGTATTTT | CASSLTTRREDTQYF | TRBJ2-3 | - | once | TRBV5-1
TGCGCCAGCAGCCAACCCCAGGGGGCAACTAATGAAAAACTGTTTTTT | CASSQPQGATNEKLFF | TRBJ1-4 | TRBD1 | - | TRBV4-1